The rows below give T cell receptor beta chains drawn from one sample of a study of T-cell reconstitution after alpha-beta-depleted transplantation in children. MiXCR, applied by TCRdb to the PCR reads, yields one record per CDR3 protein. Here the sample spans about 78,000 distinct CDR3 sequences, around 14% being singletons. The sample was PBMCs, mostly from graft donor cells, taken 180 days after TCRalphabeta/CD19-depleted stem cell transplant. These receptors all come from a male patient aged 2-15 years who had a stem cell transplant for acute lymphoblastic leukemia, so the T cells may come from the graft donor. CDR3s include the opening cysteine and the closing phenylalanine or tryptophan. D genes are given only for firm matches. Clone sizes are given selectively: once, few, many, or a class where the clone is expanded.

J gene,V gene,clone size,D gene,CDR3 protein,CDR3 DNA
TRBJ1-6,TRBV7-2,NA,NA,CASSLPKKGRSPLHF,TGTGCCAGCAGCTTACCTAAAAAGGGCCGATCACCCCTCCACTTT
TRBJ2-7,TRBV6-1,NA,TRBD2,CASSTPGWEGEQYF,TGTGCCAGCAGTACCCCCGGGTGGGAGGGCGAGCAGTACTTC
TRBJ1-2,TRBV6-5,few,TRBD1,CASRGTGDGYTF,TGTGCCAGCAGGGGGACAGGGGATGGCTACACCTTC
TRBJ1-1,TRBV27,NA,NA,CASSLGLANTEAFF,TGTGCCAGCAGCCTCGGTTTAGCGAACACTGAAGCTTTCTTT
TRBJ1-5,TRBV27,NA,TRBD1,CASSPGQGRHQPQHF,TGTGCCAGCAGTCCCGGACAGGGCAGGCATCAGCCCCAGCATTTT
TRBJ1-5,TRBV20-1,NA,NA,CSARVRESNQPQHF,TGCAGTGCTAGAGTGAGGGAGAGCAATCAGCCCCAGCATTTT
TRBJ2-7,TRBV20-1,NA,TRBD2,CSAIGTSGAYEQYF,TGCAGTGCTATCGGGACTAGCGGTGCCTACGAGCAGTACTTC
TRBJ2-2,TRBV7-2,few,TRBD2,CASSLPRGGGELFF,TGTGCCAGCAGCTTACCCCGGGGGGGCGGGGAGCTGTTTTTT
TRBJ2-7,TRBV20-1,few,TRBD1,CSALELRDSYEQYF,TGCAGTGCTCTAGAGCTAAGGGACAGCTACGAGCAGTACTTC
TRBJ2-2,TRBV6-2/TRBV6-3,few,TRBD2,CASSYPILAGALANTGELFF,TGTGCCAGCAGTTACCCAATACTAGCGGGGGCCTTGGCGAACACCGGGGAGCTGTTTTTT
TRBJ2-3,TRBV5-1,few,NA,CASSLRGAGKTKRTDTQYF,TGCGCCAGCAGCTTGAGGGGGGCGGGTAAAACGAAACGCACAGATACGCAGTATTTT
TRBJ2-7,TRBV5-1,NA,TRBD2,CASSLRGLAVTYEQYF,TGCGCCAGCAGCTTGCGTGGACTAGCGGTGACTTACGAGCAGTACTTC
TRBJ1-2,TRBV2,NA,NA,CASSEGSGRVYGYTF,TGTGCCAGCAGTGAAGGTTCAGGGAGGGTCTATGGCTACACCTTC
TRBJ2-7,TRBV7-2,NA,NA,CASSSTIGEQYF,TGTGCCAGCAGCTCGACTATCGGCGAGCAGTACTTC
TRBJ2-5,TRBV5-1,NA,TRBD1,CASSSMGQGFRETQYF,TGCGCCAGCAGCTCAATGGGACAGGGGTTCAGGGAGACCCAGTACTTC
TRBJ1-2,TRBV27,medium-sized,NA,CASSLDTAHRAGYTF,TGTGCCAGCAGTTTAGATACGGCCCACAGGGCTGGCTACACCTTC
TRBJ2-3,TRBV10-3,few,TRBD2,CAISETQTSGNTDTQYF,TGTGCCATCAGTGAGACCCAGACTAGCGGGAACACAGATACGCAGTATTTT
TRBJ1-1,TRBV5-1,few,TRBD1,CASSLVYRGFEAFF,TGCGCCAGCAGCTTGGTTTACAGGGGATTTGAAGCTTTCTTT
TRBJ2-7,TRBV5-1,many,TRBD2,CASSLAASGRPLEQYF,TGCGCCAGCAGCTTGGCGGCTAGCGGGAGGCCCCTCGAGCAGTACTTC
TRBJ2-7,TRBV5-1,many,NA,CASSLAHSYEQYF,TGCGCCAGCAGCTTGGCCCACAGTTACGAGCAGTACTTC
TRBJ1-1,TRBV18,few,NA,CASSPNRAVTEAFF,TGTGCCAGCTCGCCCAACAGGGCGGTAACTGAAGCTTTCTTT
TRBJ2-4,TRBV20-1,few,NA,CSVLGDIQYF,TGCAGCGTCCTGGGAGACATTCAGTACTTC
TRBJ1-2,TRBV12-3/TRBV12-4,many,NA,CASSLSQNYGYTF,TGTGCCAGCAGTTTGAGCCAGAACTATGGCTACACCTTC
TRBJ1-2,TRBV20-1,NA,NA,CSARDGARMFYGYTF,TGCAGTGCTAGAGATGGGGCCAGGATGTTCTATGGCTACACCTTC
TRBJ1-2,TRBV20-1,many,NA,CSAMWESRYGYTF,TGCAGTGCTATGTGGGAGTCCCGCTATGGCTACACCTTC